The rows below give T cell receptor beta chains drawn from one sample of a study of blood T cell repertoires in COVID-19. TCRdb's table, derived via immunoSEQ multiplex PCR, lists solely in-frame clones and lacks some. The sample has 300,000 to 450,000 clones, more than 85% seen once. The specimen sequenced was peripheral blood. The receptor source for this set is a human donor in a cohort sampled during active COVID-19. CDR3s include the opening cysteine and the closing phenylalanine or tryptophan. D genes are given only for firm matches. Part of the rows lack a size; the others show once, few, many or a class for expanded clones.

d_gene	abundance	v_gene	j_gene	CDR3aa	CDR3nt
TRBD1	-	TRBV7-2	TRBJ1-2	CASSLAGQGQGYTF	TGTGCCAGCAGCTTAGCGGGACAGGGGCAAGGCTACACCTTC
-	once	TRBV5-1	TRBJ2-6	CASSLGAGTSGANVLTF	TGCGCCAGCAGCTTGGGGGCCGGGACTTCTGGGGCCAACGTCCTGACTTTC
TRBD2	-	TRBV18	TRBJ2-1	CASSLAGGPYNEQFF	TGTGCCAGCTCACTAGCGGGGGGTCCCTACAATGAGCAGTTCTTC
-	-	TRBV18	TRBJ1-5	CASSPVGGNQPQHF	TGTGCCAGCTCACCGGTGGGAGGCAATCAGCCCCAGCATTTT
-	-	TRBV7-3	TRBJ1-1	CASSAPGNTEAFF	TGTGCCAGCAGCGCCCCGGGGAACACTGAAGCTTTCTTT
TRBD2	-	TRBV25-1	TRBJ2-1	CASVGPGGNEQFF	TGTGCCAGCGTCGGACCGGGGGGCAATGAGCAGTTCTTC
TRBD1	-	TRBV27	TRBJ1-1	CASSVDRGETEAFF	TGTGCCAGCAGTGTCGACAGGGGGGAAACTGAAGCTTTCTTT
TRBD1	-	TRBV2	TRBJ2-1	CASSGDRLYNEQFF	TGTGCCAGCAGTGGGGACAGGTTATACAATGAGCAGTTCTTC
TRBD1	-	TRBV2	TRBJ1-2	CASSDGTGGLRNYGYTF	TGTGCCAGCAGTGATGGGACAGGGGGGCTAAGGAACTATGGCTACACCTTC
-	-	TRBV24-1	TRBJ1-2	CATSSGDYGYTF	TGTGCCACCAGTTCAGGGGACTATGGCTACACCTTC
-	-	TRBV5-1	TRBJ1-4	CASSLGLQNEKLFF	TGCGCCAGCAGCTTGGGATTACAGAATGAAAAACTGTTTTTT
-	-	TRBV7-3	TRBJ2-5	CASSPSVYETQYF	TGTGCCAGCAGCCCATCAGTTTACGAGACCCAGTACTTC
-	once	TRBV9	TRBJ1-1	CASNFHGEAEAFF	TGTGCCAGCAACTTCCACGGGGAAGCTGAAGCTTTCTTT
-	once	TRBV28	TRBJ2-7	CASSSHYEQYF	TGTGCCAGCAGTTCCCACTACGAGCAGTACTTC
-	-	TRBV5-1	TRBJ2-1	CASSSRRRNNEQFF	TGCGCCAGCAGCTCAAGGAGACGAAACAATGAGCAGTTCTTC
TRBD2	-	TRBV6-5	TRBJ2-1	CASSSLRERINEQFF	TGTGCCAGCAGTTCTTTGCGGGAGCGTATCAATGAGCAGTTCTTC
TRBD1	-	TRBV19	TRBJ1-1	CASSPQDRVEKNTEAFF	TGTGCCAGTAGTCCCCAGGACAGGGTGGAAAAAAACACTGAAGCTTTCTTT
TRBD1	once	TRBV19	TRBJ2-1	CASSPTGGRGNEQFF	TGTGCCAGTAGCCCCACAGGGGGCCGGGGCAATGAGCAGTTCTTC
TRBD1	-	TRBV7-6	TRBJ2-7	CASSLGQGESYEQYF	TGTGCCAGCAGCTTAGGACAGGGCGAATCCTACGAGCAGTACTTC
-	-	TRBV5-1	TRBJ1-3	CASTSGGKGSGNTIYF	TGCGCCAGCACCTCCGGGGGAAAGGGCTCTGGAAACACCATATATTTT
-	-	TRBV6-5	TRBJ2-7	CASKRGYEQYF	TGTGCCAGCAAACGGGGGTACGAGCAGTACTTC
-	-	TRBV27	TRBJ1-2	CASRGLRDGYTF	TGTGCCAGCAGAGGTTTGCGGGATGGCTACACCTTC
-	medium-sized	TRBV28	TRBJ1-1	CASSLPTGPTEAFF	TGTGCCAGCAGTTTACCCACAGGACCCACTGAAGCTTTCTTT
TRBD2	-	TRBV5-1	TRBJ2-1	CASSNPGLAGGNEQFF	TGCGCCAGCAGCAACCCAGGACTAGCGGGCGGCAATGAGCAGTTCTTC
-	-	TRBV6-5	TRBJ2-5	CASKGISRETQYF	TGTGCCAGCAAGGGGATCTCAAGGGAGACCCAGTACTTC
TRBD1	-	TRBV12-3/TRBV12-4	TRBJ1-2	CASRRQGANGYTF	TGTGCCAGCAGGAGACAGGGGGCAAATGGCTACACCTTC
TRBD2	-	TRBV5-1	TRBJ2-1	CASSISGRDNEQFF	TGCGCCAGCAGCATTAGCGGGAGGGACAATGAGCAGTTCTTC
TRBD2	-	TRBV27	TRBJ2-4	CASSPGVSGGRVDIQYF	TGTGCCAGCAGTCCCGGAGTGAGCGGGGGGCGGGTGGACATTCAGTACTTC
-	-	TRBV2	TRBJ2-5	CASGSGRETQYF	TGTGCCAGCGGCTCGGGTCGGGAGACCCAGTACTTC
-	once	TRBV20-1	TRBJ1-5	CSAIRDGPQHF	TGCAGTGCTATTCGGGATGGGCCCCAGCATTTT
-	-	TRBV19	TRBJ2-5	CASSILGSGTQETQYF	TGTGCCAGTAGTATCCTGGGAAGCGGGACACAAGAGACCCAGTACTTC